These 27 T cell receptor beta chains came from one sample sequenced in a study of identical twins. TCRdb processed the 5' RACE reads anew with MiXCR; each CDR3 protein has one entry. The sample has under 400,000 distinct CDR3 sequences, around 9.7% seen once; the top ten hold roughly 9%. The sequenced sample consisted of naive T cells sorted from blood. The source is a woman in her forties or fifties in good health.

This clonotype was detected ten times or more. This CDR3 reads CASSLTGGVKMGDTEAFF. CDR3 nucleotides: TGTGCCAGCAGCTTAACAGGGGGCGTCAAGATGGGAGACACTGAAGCTTTCTTT. This rearrangement joins TRBV5-6 to TRBJ1-1; 9 positions agree with TRBD1. CDR1 is SGHDT and CDR2 is YYEEEE in the germline V gene. This CDR3 region has 18 residues. V was pared by 2 bases and J by 3 bases, with 14 bases of the junction left unmatched.

This clonotype was seen more than once but under ten times. The chain recombines TRBV4-1 with TRBJ1-4, with TRBD1 matching over 7 bases. J lost 6 bases, V lost 4 bases, and 11 bases had no gene match. Germline V gives CDR1 MGHRA, CDR2 YSYEKL. This CDR3 region has 16 residues. CDR3 amino acids: CASSRTHTGVDEKLFF. The CDR3 DNA follows: TGCGCCAGCAGCCGAACCCACACAGGGGTGGATGAAAAACTGTTTTTT.

The rearrangement uses TRBV6-5 and TRBJ1-2; 7 bases line up with TRBD1. Germline values: CDR1 MNHEY, CDR2 SVGAGI. The J segment lost 7 bases and the V segment lost 7 bases, leaving 12 bases of the junction unmatched. CDR3 length equals 14 residues. CDR3 nucleotide sequence: TGTGCCAGCATCGGCCGGGACAGCCTTAGTGGCTACACCTTC. Residues: CASIGRDSLSGYTF.

This clonotype was seen only a few times. This CDR3 reads CASSPPSGRVYNEQFF. In nucleotides, the CDR3 is TGTGCCAGCAGCCCCCCTAGCGGGAGGGTATACAATGAGCAGTTCTTC. The chain carries TRBV13 and TRBJ2-1; TRBD2 aligns across 12 bases. Germline-derived CDR1 and CDR2 are PRHDT and FYEKMQ (reference sequence). V gave up 5 bases and J gave up 4 bases; unmatched junction bases: 6. The CDR3 totals 16 residues.

This clonotype was seen a handful of times. The chain employs TRBV6-1 and TRBJ2-1, with D perhaps matching TRBD1 (6 bases). Germline values: CDR1 MNHNS, CDR2 SASEGT. This CDR3 region has 15 residues. V was trimmed by 6 bases and J by 6 bases, leaving 18 bases between them. The CDR3 spells CASRTRAGVGNEQFF. The CDR3 bases are TGTGCCAGCAGAACAAGGGCAGGGGTAGGCAATGAGCAGTTCTTC.

The rearrangement joins TRBV12-3 or TRBV12-4 to TRBJ2-2, with a tentative D call TRBD2 (6 bases). V was cut by 3 bases and J by 6 bases, with 14 bases left in between. The CDR3 length is 15 residues. The CDR3 sequence is CASSFVPGVAGELFF. The CDR3 DNA follows: TGTGCCAGCAGTTTCGTTCCGGGAGTGGCCGGGGAGCTGTTTTTT.

The sample holds a few counts of this clonotype. The chain employs TRBV5-8 and TRBJ2-3; D is possibly TRBD2 (5 bases). In germline, CDR1 is SGHTS, CDR2 YDEGEE. This CDR3 region has 14 residues. With 4 bases removed from V and 1 base from J, the gap between germline ends came to 10 bases. This CDR3 reads CASSRRAGTDTQYF. The CDR3 DNA is TGTGCCAGCAGCCGCCGAGCGGGCACAGATACGCAGTATTTT.

This clonotype was detected a few times. The V call is TRBV21-1, the J call TRBJ2-7; the table assigns TRBD1, which was not confirmed against the DNA. TRBV21-1 is a documented pseudogene. This CDR3 spans 12 amino acids. In nucleotides, the CDR3 is TGTGCCAGCATACAGGGGACCTACGAGCAGTACGTC. Translation gives CASIQGTYEQYV.

This sequence joins TRBV30 and TRBJ1-5; 7 bases align to TRBD1. V gave up 3 bases and J gave up 5 bases; unmatched junction bases: 4. Germline loops: CDR1 GTSNPN, CDR2 SVGIG (reference sequence). The CDR3 is 13 residues long. The CDR3 region has the DNA TGTGCCTGGAGCGGGACAGTTTATCAGCCCCAGCATTTT. This gives the protein CAWSGTVYQPQHF.

The chain has TRBV12-3 or TRBV12-4 and TRBJ1-1; unclear D gene. The CDR3 sequence is 15 residues long. Trimming took off 1 base at V and 1 base at J, with 10 bases between the two ends. Written as DNA, the CDR3 is TGTGCCAGCAGTTTAGTTCTGGGCGCGAACACTGAAGCTTTCTTT. Its translation is CASSLVLGANTEAFF.

V usage is TRBV5-5 and J usage is TRBJ2-1; 7 bases agree with TRBD2. The CDR3 length is 16 residues. CDR1 and CDR2 (germline): SGHKS, YYEKEE (reference sequence). V was clipped by 4 bases and J by 2 bases; unmatched bases: 9. The CDR3 is CASSLRGRAPYNEQFF. The CDR3 bases are TGTGCCAGCAGCCTACGAGGGAGGGCCCCCTACAATGAGCAGTTCTTC.

The sample holds a few counts of this clonotype. This rearrangement joins TRBV5-1 to TRBJ2-2; 7 bases are shared with TRBD1. This CDR3 is 14 amino acids long. Germline CDR1 reads SGHRS; CDR2 reads YFSETQ. V shed 2 bases, J shed 6 bases, and the junction held 4 bases outside the gene matches. This CDR3 reads CASSLKQGPGELFF. As DNA, the CDR3 is TGCGCCAGCAGCTTAAAACAGGGGCCCGGGGAGCTGTTTTTT.

The table lists this clonotype with many counts. J is TRBJ1-3 and V is TRBV4-1; a weak D match, TRBD1 (5 bases). Germline assignment: CDR1 MGHRA and CDR2 YSYEKL. V lost 0 bases and J lost 0, with 9 bases in between. The CDR3 is 16 amino acids. CDR3 sequence (DNA): TGCGCCAGCAGCCAAGAATCGACAGTCTCTGGAAACACCATATATTTT. Its translation is CASSQESTVSGNTIYF.

This clonotype was detected only a few times. V usage is TRBV10-3 and J usage is TRBJ1-1; TRBD1 is a possible D gene (6 bases). Trimming removed 7 bases from V and 0 bases from J, with 12 bases in between. The CDR3 sequence is 14 residues long. CDR1 ENHRY and CDR2 SYGVKD come from the germline V gene. The CDR3 DNA is TGTGCCATCAATCGGGACATTATGAACACTGAAGCTTTCTTT. This sequence encodes CAINRDIMNTEAFF.

This clonotype has at least ten counts. The V call is TRBV12-3 or TRBV12-4, the J call TRBJ2-5; 8 bases are a match to TRBD2. The junction had 9 bases not matched to a gene; V was cut back by 2 bases and J by 7 bases. The CDR3 is made up of 15 amino acids. CDR3 loop: CASSLSAGVFGTQYF. DNA for the CDR3: TGTGCCAGCAGTTTATCAGCGGGAGTTTTCGGGACCCAGTACTTC.

The sample holds one count of this clonotype. The genes are TRBV19 and TRBJ2-7, with D tentatively TRBD1 or TRBD2 (5 bases each). The germline V gene encodes CDR1 LNHDA and CDR2 SQIVND (reference sequence). This CDR3 is built from 14 residues. The ends were cut back, 4 bases at V and 3 bases at J, with 13 bases in the middle. CDR3 DNA: TGTGCCAGTAGTACCCGGGACGGGGACTACGAGCAGTACTTC. The encoded protein is CASSTRDGDYEQYF.

There are a few counts of this clonotype. The rearrangement joins TRBV6-2 or TRBV6-3 to TRBJ1-5, with D hard to call. The V and J ends lost 6 bases and 3 bases respectively, with 9 bases between them. CDR3 length equals 13 residues. Germline assignment: CDR1 MNHEY and CDR2 SVGEGT. CDR3 sequence: CASSTSPNQPQHF. In DNA, the CDR3 is TGTGCCAGCAGCACCAGTCCCAATCAGCCCCAGCATTTT.

This clonotype came up a few times. V usage is TRBV25-1 and J usage is TRBJ2-1; unclear D gene. The CDR3 covers 13 residues. CDR1 is MGHDK and CDR2 is SYGVNS in the germline V gene. V lost 8 bases and J 10 bases, leaving 18 bases between the germline ends. The CDR3 sequence is CASARGSSTEQFF. CDR3 DNA: TGTGCCAGCGCTCGCGGTAGCTCGACCGAGCAGTTCTTC. Full variable domain (rest looked up from reference TRBV25-1 and TRBJ2-1): EADIYQTPRYLVIGTGKKITLECSQTMGHDKMYWYQQDPGMELHLIHYSYGVNSTEKGDLSSESTVSRIRTEHFPLTLESARPSHTSQYLCASARGSSTEQFFGPGTRLTVL.

The V call is TRBV6-1, the J call TRBJ2-3; 9 bases line up with TRBD2. V shed 2 bases and J 5 bases; nucleotides not matched to a gene: 5. CDR3 size: 15 residues. The germline CDR1 and CDR2 sequences are MNHNS and SASEGT. This CDR3 reads CASSETSGYLDTQYF. In nucleotides, the CDR3 is TGTGCCAGCAGTGAAACTAGCGGGTATTTAGATACGCAGTATTTT.

This clonotype was picked up a small number of times. The genes are TRBV5-1 and TRBJ2-1; D is unresolved. V was trimmed by 0 bases and J by 6 bases, leaving 7 bases between them. The CDR3 is 13 amino acids. CDR1 and CDR2 (germline): SGHRS, YFSETQ. The CDR3 DNA follows: TGCGCCAGCAGCTTGGCGTGGGGCAATGAGCAGTTCTTC. As protein: CASSLAWGNEQFF.

The table lists this clonotype with a few counts. This chain uses TRBV18 with TRBJ1-1; D is ambiguous. The CDR3 consists of 15 residues. The germline gives CDR1 KGHSH, CDR2 LQKENI. Trimming shortened V by 4 bases and J by 1 base, and 13 bases separated the two germline ends. CDR3 protein: CASSLSETWNTEAFF. CDR3 nucleotide sequence: TGTGCCAGCTCACTCTCGGAGACGTGGAACACTGAAGCTTTCTTT.

This clonotype turned up a few times. The chain uses TRBV2 and TRBJ1-1; D perhaps matches TRBD1 (5 bases). Germline lookup yields CDR1 SNHLY and CDR2 FYNNEI. The V end was cut by 7 bases, the J end by 0 bases, with 12 bases between. There are 14 residues in the CDR3. CDR3 in DNA: TGTGCCAGCACTCGAGGGGCTATGAACACTGAAGCTTTCTTT. It codes for CASTRGAMNTEAFF.

In its sample, this clonotype was seen a few times. The chain combines TRBV12-3 or TRBV12-4 with TRBJ1-2; 7 positions agree with TRBD1. The CDR3 consists of 18 residues. J lost 1 base, V lost 6 bases, and 17 bases had no gene match. The CDR3 bases are TGTGCCAGCAGATCGCCCGGGACAGCCTTAACAGTTAACTATGGCTACACCTTC. It translates to CASRSPGTALTVNYGYTF.

This clonotype was counted ten times or more. The V gene is TRBV19, the J gene TRBJ1-1; D gene uncertain. This CDR3 comprises 13 residues. Trimming stripped 3 bases from V and 4 bases from J, with 9 bases between. Germline assignment: CDR1 LNHDA and CDR2 SQIVND (reference sequence). For the CDR3, the DNA is TGTGCCAGTAGTATTTTGGCGTCCACTGAAGCTTTCTTT. As protein: CASSILASTEAFF.

This clonotype appeared a few times. The V call is TRBV6-4, the J call TRBJ2-1; 7 bases line up with TRBD1. Germline V CDR1 and CDR2: MRHNA, SNTAGT. CDR3 size: 15 residues. V was pared by 0 bases and J by 5 bases, with 4 bases of the junction left unmatched. CDR3 in amino acids: CASSDSNRGNNEQFF. DNA for the CDR3: TGTGCCAGCAGTGACTCGAACAGGGGAAACAATGAGCAGTTCTTC.

This clonotype was counted ten times or more. V gene TRBV5-1 combines with J gene TRBJ2-3; D possibly corresponds to TRBD2 (5 bases). The CDR3 spans 15 residues. Looked up from germline, CDR1 is SGHRS and CDR2 is YFSETQ. Trimming took off 1 base at V and 6 bases at J, with 15 bases between the two ends. In DNA form, the CDR3 reads TGCGCCAGCAGCTTGATGGAGGCCGCTCGGGATACGCAGTATTTT. Its protein is CASSLMEAARDTQYF.

The chain recombines TRBV5-1 with TRBJ2-1, with D uncertain. The CDR3 sequence is 15 residues long. V dropped 4 bases and J dropped 0 bases, with 11 bases sitting between them. Germline lookup yields CDR1 SGHRS and CDR2 YFSETQ. CDR3 in amino acids: CASSTDGPSYNEQFF. The CDR3 DNA reads as TGCGCCAGCAGCACGGACGGGCCCTCCTACAATGAGCAGTTCTTC.